Following are 17 T cell receptor beta chains from one sample sequenced in a study of blood T cell repertoires in COVID-19. Only in-frame clones appear in the TCRdb table, and some are missing; sequencing was by immunoSEQ multiplex PCR. The sample comprises under 200,000 clones, around 90% of which are singletons, and 5% to 6.5% rests with the top ten. Sequencing was done on a sample of peripheral blood. The receptors were sampled from a man aged 40-49 years with active or convalescent COVID-19.

This chain uses TRBV9 with TRBJ1-2, with 7 bases matching TRBD1. V was pared by 0 bases and J by 5 bases, with 7 bases of the junction left unmatched. The CDR3 loop spans 15 amino acids. Germline V CDR1 and CDR2: SGDLS, YYNGEE. The CDR3 nucleotides read TGTGCCAGCAGCGTAGTGCCAGGGGGAGAGTATGGCTACACCTTC. Translation gives CASSVVPGGEYGYTF.

This chain uses TRBV6-5 with TRBJ1-2, with 10 bases aligning to TRBD1. Per the germline V gene, CDR1 is MNHEY and CDR2 is SVGAGI. J was trimmed by 8 bases and V by 8 bases; bases with no gene match: 14. This CDR3 is built from 15 residues. The CDR3 DNA follows: TGTGCCAGCTTTTCCTTCCGACAGGGGGCATGGGGCTACACCTTC. Protein: CASFSFRQGAWGYTF.

The chain is built from TRBV18 and TRBJ2-1; 9 bases are a match to TRBD1. The CDR3 is made up of 13 amino acids. V lost 5 bases and J lost 6; bases outside the gene matches: 2. Germline-derived CDR1 and CDR2 are KGHSH and LQKENI. The CDR3 nucleotides read TGTGCCAGCTCATCGGACAGGGGCAATGAGCAGTTCTTC. Its translation is CASSSDRGNEQFF.

The V call is TRBV5-1, the J call TRBJ1-2, with D possibly being TRBD1 (5 bases). Germline CDR1 is SGHRS and CDR2 is YFSETQ. This CDR3 is built from 16 residues. Trimming removed 4 bases at V and 10 bases at J, with 26 bases between. CDR3 in DNA: TGCGCCAGCAGCGCCGGTTACAGGTTAGGAGACCTCTCCTACACCTTC. This translates into CASSAGYRLGDLSYTF.

The chain has TRBV9 and TRBJ2-6, with D perhaps TRBD2 (5 bases). This CDR3 has 16 residues. V gave up 2 bases and J gave up 1 base, with 10 bases separating them. Germline CDR1 is SGDLS and CDR2 is YYNGEE. In DNA, the CDR3 is TGTGCCAGCAGCGTCCAGCGGACGTCTGGGGCCAACGTCCTGACTTTC. Its translation: CASSVQRTSGANVLTF.

V and J are TRBV19 and TRBJ2-3; 7 bases map to TRBD1. There are 14 residues in the CDR3. Germline V gene sequence: CDR1 LNHDA, CDR2 SQIVND (reference sequence). Trimming removed 3 bases from V and 9 bases from J; junction bases left unmatched: 9. As DNA, the CDR3 is TGTGCCAGTAGTATCGGCGACAGGGCGGTAACGCAGTATTTT. Its protein product is CASSIGDRAVTQYF. Together with reference TRBV19 and TRBJ2-3, the CDR3 gives the full variable domain: DGGITQSPKYLFRKEGQNVTLSCEQNLNHDAMYWYRQDPGQGLRLIYYSQIVNDFQKGDIAEGYSVSREKKESFPLTVTSAQKNPTAFYLCASSIGDRAVTQYFGPGTRLTVL.

In its sample, this clone was seen a few times. The genes are TRBV19 and TRBJ2-3, with TRBD2 matching 11 bases. CDR1 and CDR2 (germline): LNHDA, SQIVND (reference sequence). This CDR3 comprises 15 residues. J gave up 1 base and V 6 bases, and 3 bases lay outside the gene matches. CDR3 sequence reads: CASSLLAGGTDTQYF. For the CDR3, the DNA is TGTGCCAGTAGCCTACTAGCGGGAGGCACAGATACGCAGTATTTT.

This sequence joins TRBV7-3 and TRBJ1-1; D is ambiguous. The CDR3 length is 14 residues. Germline lookup yields CDR1 SGHTA and CDR2 FQGTGA. Trimming shortened V by 1 base and J by 5 bases, and 11 bases separated the two germline ends. CDR3: CASSLRVGATEAFF. Here the CDR3 DNA reads TGTGCCAGCAGCTTAAGGGTTGGAGCAACTGAAGCTTTCTTT.

CDR3 sequence: CASSPRAGSEAFF. The CDR3 DNA reads as TGTGCCAGCAGCCCTAGAGCCGGGTCTGAAGCTTTCTTT. The V call is TRBV7-2, the J call TRBJ1-1; D unclear. The germline V gene encodes CDR1 SGHTA and CDR2 FQGNSA. The V gene lost 5 bases and the J gene lost 6 bases, with 13 bases spanning the gap. The length of the CDR3 is 13 residues.

The V call is TRBV9, the J call TRBJ1-6; 8 bases are shared with TRBD1. V lost 4 bases, J lost 9 bases, and 9 bases stayed unmatched. The V gene's germline CDR1 is SGDLS and CDR2 YYNGEE. The CDR3 is made up of 15 amino acids. The CDR3 region is CASSTRQGKISPLHF. DNA for the CDR3: TGTGCCAGCAGCACCCGACAGGGGAAAATTTCACCCCTCCACTTT. Complete variable domain (other parts from reference TRBV9 and TRBJ1-6): DSGVTQTPKHLITATGQRVTLRCSPRSGDLSVYWYQQSLDQGLQFLIQYYNGEERAKGNILERFSAQQFPDLHSELNLSSLELGDSALYFCASSTRQGKISPLHFGNGTRLTVT.

The chain recombines TRBV5-4 with TRBJ2-5; the match to TRBD1 covers 12 bases. V shed 6 bases and J 5 bases; nucleotides not matched to a gene: 5. CDR3 length equals 14 residues. In germline, CDR1 is SGHNT, CDR2 YYREEE (reference sequence). The CDR3 sequence is CASTGTGGRETQYF. CDR3 bases: TGTGCCAGCACCGGGACAGGGGGCCGGGAGACCCAGTACTTC.

J is TRBJ1-2 and V is TRBV5-1; TRBD1 aligns across 8 bases. The CDR3 is 16 amino acids. The junction had 12 bases not matched to a gene; V was cut back by 4 bases and J by 4 bases. The V gene's germline CDR1 is SGHRS and CDR2 YFSETQ. DNA of the CDR3: TGCGCCAGCAGCCATGGGACTTTTACAGGGGGCTATGGCTACACCTTC. Amino acid sequence: CASSHGTFTGGYGYTF.

This clone has only a few counts. The CDR3 nucleotides read TGTGCCAGCAGCCAGGGGCTCGAGCAGTACTTC. Translating gives CASSQGLEQYF. The V call is TRBV4-2, the J call TRBJ2-7; perhaps TRBD1 as D (5 bases). The CDR3 is made up of 11 amino acids. Germline CDR1 LGHNA, CDR2 YNFKEQ. V was trimmed by 3 bases and J by 6 bases, leaving 6 bases between them.

This clone was seen a handful of times. This chain uses TRBV2 with TRBJ1-1, with 9 bases aligning to TRBD1. Looked up from germline, CDR1 is SNHLY and CDR2 is FYNNEI. Losses at the gene ends were 6 bases for V and 10 bases for J; bases not matched to a gene: 9. The CDR3 totals 13 residues. DNA for the CDR3: TGTGCCAGCAGCCGAGACAGGGGGAAGGGAGCTTTCTTT. It encodes CASSRDRGKGAFF.

CDR3 sequence: CASSYQTGGGYGYTF. CDR3 bases: TGTGCCAGCAGCTACCAGACAGGGGGCGGCTATGGCTACACCTTC. The chain employs TRBV5-4 and TRBJ1-2, with TRBD1 identical over 10 bases. The germline CDR1 and CDR2 sequences are SGHNT and YYREEE (reference sequence). V was clipped by 3 bases and J by 4 bases; unmatched bases: 6. This CDR3 spans 15 amino acids.

The V gene is TRBV5-5, the J gene TRBJ2-2; 15 bases agree with TRBD2. The junction had 5 bases not matched to a gene; V was cut back by 5 bases and J by 0 bases. Per germline, CDR1 SGHKS and CDR2 YYEKEE (reference sequence). CDR3 length equals 18 residues. CDR3 nucleotides: TGTGCCAGCAGTCGGGGACTAGCGGGAGGTGCGAACACCGGGGAGCTGTTTTTT. This sequence encodes CASSRGLAGGANTGELFF.

The CDR3 bases are TGTGCCAGCACAAGAGACAGGTCAGATACGCAGTATTTT. As protein: CASTRDRSDTQYF. This chain joins TRBV2 and TRBJ2-3; D perhaps matches TRBD1 (6 bases). The CDR3 has 13 amino acids. Germline values: CDR1 SNHLY, CDR2 FYNNEI. Trimming stripped 7 bases from V and 4 bases from J, with 12 bases between.